These 21 T cell receptor beta chains were sequenced from one sample in a study of CD8 T cells in Susac syndrome. Random hexamers served to reverse transcribe roughly 0.5 to 1 ug RNA. TCRdb passed the immunoSEQ multiplex PCR reads through MiXCR, listing each CDR3 protein once. The table has 230,000 or so distinct CDR3 sequences, 95% seen once. The source material was CD4+ T cells from PBMCs. The source is a human donor with multiple sclerosis.

The J gene is TRBJ1-2, the V gene TRBV11-2, with TRBD1 as a possible D gene (5 bases). V lost 0 bases to trimming and J lost 4 bases, with 12 bases between them. The CDR3 totals 15 residues. Germline loops: CDR1 SGHAT, CDR2 FQNNGV. The CDR3 DNA sequence: TGTGCCAGCAGCTTAGATTCCCAGGGCGGCTATGGCTACACCTTC. This sequence encodes CASSLDSQGGYGYTF.

CDR3 sequence reads: CSVDLWGTEAFF. As DNA, the CDR3 is TGCAGCGTTGATCTCTGGGGCACTGAAGCTTTCTTT. The rearrangement joins TRBV29-1 to TRBJ1-1; D is unclear. Trimming removed 3 bases from V and 4 bases from J, with 9 bases in between. CDR3 length: 12 amino acids. CDR1 and CDR2 (germline): SQVTM, ANQGSEA.

CDR3 nucleotide sequence: TGTGCCAGCAGTTTCTCTCCTGAGCAGTTCTTC. Its protein is CASSFSPEQFF. The J gene is TRBJ2-1, the V gene TRBV12-3 or TRBV12-4; the D is unclear. The CDR3 sequence is 11 residues long. Trimming cost V 3 bases and J 9 bases, with 6 bases left between them.

The chain employs TRBV7-2 and TRBJ1-2; 8 bases align to TRBD1. Per the germline V gene, CDR1 is SGHTA and CDR2 is FQGNSA. The junction had 4 bases not matched to a gene; V was cut back by 4 bases and J by 3 bases. The CDR3 totals 14 residues. CDR3 bases: TGTGCCAGCAGCTCGGGACAGGCCGACTATGGCTACACCTTC. This encodes CASSSGQADYGYTF.

V gene TRBV20-1 combines with J gene TRBJ2-5, with 8 bases matching TRBD2. The CDR3 is 16 amino acids. Germline V lookup: CDR1 DFQATT, CDR2 SNEGSKA (reference sequence). V gave up 0 bases and J gave up 5 bases; unmatched junction bases: 11. The CDR3 here is CSARDFSGEPSETQYF. In DNA, the CDR3 is TGCAGTGCTAGAGATTTTAGCGGGGAACCTTCGGAGACCCAGTACTTC.

The chain uses TRBV5-1 and TRBJ2-7; a weak D match, TRBD1 (5 bases). V lost 2 bases and J 4 bases, leaving 13 bases between the germline ends. From germline, CDR1 is SGHRS and CDR2 YFSETQ. This CDR3 is built from 14 residues. This chain's CDR3 is CASSFQTESYEQYF. In nucleotides, the CDR3 is TGCGCCAGCAGCTTTCAGACAGAGTCGTACGAGCAGTACTTC.

The V call is TRBV6-5, the J call TRBJ2-7; no definite D call. CDR1 and CDR2 (germline): MNHEY, SVGAGI. The CDR3 runs to 12 residues. The germline V and J ends were trimmed by 11 bases and 0 bases, with 11 bases remaining between them. CDR3 amino acids: CAPVSHSYEQYF. DNA for the CDR3: TGTGCCCCCGTATCGCACTCCTACGAGCAGTACTTC.

This chain connects TRBV14 to TRBJ2-2; D call uncertain. The CDR3 spans 14 residues. V dropped 3 bases and J dropped 5 bases, with 10 bases sitting between them. Germline CDR1 and CDR2: SGHDN and FVKESK. The DNA for the CDR3 is TGTGCCAGCAGCCACGACCTAGGGACCGGGGAGCTGTTTTTT. Protein: CASSHDLGTGELFF.

This clonotype was seen more than once but under ten times. The chain has TRBV20-1 and TRBJ2-5; no clear D gene. CDR1 and CDR2 (germline): DFQATT, SNEGSKA (reference sequence). The V and J ends lost 0 bases and 5 bases respectively, with 4 bases between them. The CDR3 extends over 11 amino acids. The CDR3 loop is CSAREEETQYF. The CDR3 DNA follows: TGCAGTGCTAGAGAGGAGGAGACCCAGTACTTC.

The chain has TRBV30 and TRBJ2-5; no clear D gene. Germline values: CDR1 GTSNPN, CDR2 SVGIG (reference sequence). The CDR3 sequence is 13 residues long. The V gene lost 4 bases and the J gene lost 3 bases, with 12 bases spanning the gap. In DNA, the CDR3 is TGTGCCTGGATTCCCGGACCGGAAGAGACCCAGTACTTC. Amino acids: CAWIPGPEETQYF.

The chain employs TRBV25-1 and TRBJ1-2, with a possible D match to TRBD1 (5 bases). Between the trimmed V and J ends, which lost 1 base and 4 bases, there was a span of 10 bases. The CDR3 extends over 14 amino acids. The V gene's germline CDR1 is MGHDK and CDR2 SYGVNS. This CDR3 reads CASSELRQTYGYTF. DNA for the CDR3: TGTGCCAGCAGTGAATTAAGACAGACCTATGGCTACACCTTC.

The V and J genes are TRBV12-3 or TRBV12-4 and TRBJ2-2; D possibly corresponds to TRBD1 (5 bases). V lost 3 bases, J lost 9 bases, and 14 bases lay in between. This CDR3 spans 14 amino acids. The CDR3 sequence: CASSFNRIPRELFF. The CDR3 region has the DNA TGTGCCAGCAGTTTTAACAGGATCCCCAGGGAGCTGTTTTTT.

The chain is built from TRBV20-1 and TRBJ1-1; the D is unclear. Germline V gene data show CDR1 as DFQATT and CDR2 as SNEGSKA (reference sequence). The CDR3 has 12 amino acids. V was trimmed by 5 bases and J by 0 bases, leaving 7 bases between them. The CDR3 sequence: CSAFSVNTEAFF. The CDR3 bases are TGCAGTGCTTTCTCAGTGAACACTGAAGCTTTCTTT.

J is TRBJ1-1 and V is TRBV20-1; 7 bases agree with TRBD1. J gave up 4 bases and V 6 bases, and 5 bases lay outside the gene matches. The CDR3 runs 12 residues. Germline lookup yields CDR1 DFQATT and CDR2 SNEGSKA (reference sequence). CDR3 DNA sequence: TGCAGTGCCCCAGGGGGTAGCACTGAAGCTTTCTTT. Translation gives CSAPGGSTEAFF.

The chain combines TRBV4-2 with TRBJ2-1, with 9 bases lining up with TRBD2. The trim removed 7 bases at V and 9 bases at J, leaving 10 bases unmatched. The CDR3 runs to 14 residues. Germline CDR1 LGHNA, CDR2 YNFKEQ. CDR3 sequence: CASTRLAADGEQFF. The CDR3 DNA reads TGTGCCAGCACCCGACTAGCGGCAGACGGTGAGCAGTTCTTC.

This chain links TRBV9 with TRBJ2-1; D is possibly TRBD1 or TRBD2 (5 bases each). V lost 2 bases and J lost 2, with 8 bases in between. The CDR3 sequence is 14 residues long. Germline V gives CDR1 SGDLS, CDR2 YYNGEE. The CDR3: CASSVGTTYNEQFF. For the CDR3, the DNA is TGTGCCAGCAGCGTCGGGACCACCTACAATGAGCAGTTCTTC.

The chain combines TRBV2 with TRBJ1-6, with 7 nucleotides matching TRBD1. Germline trimming cut 5 bases from V and 5 bases from J; bases unmatched to any gene: 9. The CDR3 length is 16 residues. Germline lookup yields CDR1 SNHLY and CDR2 FYNNEI. The CDR3 spells CASSRQGGRNNSPLHF. The CDR3 DNA follows: TGTGCCAGCAGTCGACAGGGTGGTCGGAATAATTCACCCCTCCACTTT.

This chain links TRBV20-1 with TRBJ1-1, with 12 bases that match TRBD1. This CDR3 has 13 residues. Germline V gene sequence: CDR1 DFQATT, CDR2 SNEGSKA (reference sequence). After removal of 5 bases from V and 2 bases from J, the junction contained 0 bases not matched to a gene. CDR3 in amino acids: CSAGTGGNTEAFF. For the CDR3, the DNA is TGCAGTGCTGGGACAGGGGGCAACACTGAAGCTTTCTTT.

This rearrangement joins TRBV29-1 to TRBJ2-1; 11 bases line up with TRBD2. J gave up 9 bases and V 6 bases, and 10 bases lay outside the gene matches. The CDR3 contains 14 residues. Germline lookup yields CDR1 SQVTM and CDR2 ANQGSEA. CDR3 DNA sequence: TGCAGCGTCCAAACTAGCGGGAGTCTCGGTGAGCAGTTCTTC. Translated, it gives CSVQTSGSLGEQFF.

This clonotype came up once. The chain links TRBV27 to TRBJ1-5, with D uncertain. Looked up from germline, CDR1 is MNHEY and CDR2 is SMNVEV (reference sequence). There are 18 residues in the CDR3. V shed 5 bases and J shed 0 bases, with 20 bases lying between them. CDR3 region: CASSLRRRRDYSNQPQHF. DNA of the CDR3: TGTGCCAGCAGTCTCCGCCGACGGAGGGATTATAGCAATCAGCCCCAGCATTTT.

The CDR3 DNA reads TGTGCCAGCAGTCCGTTAGGACAGCTTTCTAACTATGGCTACACCTTC. It specifies CASSPLGQLSNYGYTF. The rearrangement uses TRBV12-3 or TRBV12-4 and TRBJ1-2; D possibly corresponds to TRBD1 (6 bases). The CDR3 consists of 16 residues. V gave up 5 bases and J gave up 0 bases, with 16 bases separating them.